These 18 T cell receptor beta chains originate from one sample sequenced in a study of immune heterogeneity within non-small cell lung tumors. Template material comprised bulk tumor genomic DNA at 600 ng per sample. Several biopsies per primary tumor were taken during surgery, spaced as far apart as possible. Untreated, newly diagnosed non-small cell lung cancer patients underwent curative surgery. Multiplex PCR relied on 32 V and 13 J primers to amplify TCR beta CDR3. TCRdb reanalysed the multiplex PCR reads using MiXCR and keeps one entry per CDR3 protein. The sample has under 7,000 distinct CDR3 sequences, less than 25% seen once; the top ten hold about 14%. What was sequenced was lung tumor tissue. These receptors came from a female donor with non-small cell lung cancer.

The CDR3 nucleotides read TGTGCCAGCAGCTGGACAGGGAGTGTAGAGACCCAGTACTTC. This gives the protein CASSWTGSVETQYF. The chain links TRBV28 to TRBJ2-5; 8 nucleotides match TRBD1. J lost 4 bases, V lost 6 bases, and 7 bases had no gene match. Germline CDR1 is MDHEN and CDR2 is SYDVKM. This CDR3 is 14 amino acids long.

The chain combines TRBV18 with TRBJ2-3; 16 nucleotides align to TRBD2. With 0 bases clipped from V and 6 bases from J, the junction kept 6 bases outside the gene matches. CDR1 and CDR2 (germline): KGHSH, LQKENI. The CDR3 contains 18 residues. The DNA for the CDR3 is TGTGCCAGCTCACCACCCCCGGGACTAGCGGGAGGGTCGGATACGCAGTATTTT. Translation gives CASSPPPGLAGGSDTQYF.

Relative to its sample, this clonotype is medium-sized. The CDR3 DNA reads as TGTGCCAGCAGCTTCAGAGGGACAGGGGATATAGATACGCAGTATTTT. This codes for CASSFRGTGDIDTQYF. The chain is built from TRBV11-3 and TRBJ2-3, with 10 positions matching TRBD1. The CDR3 spans 16 residues. CDR1 SGHNT and CDR2 YENEEA come from the germline V gene. V trimming: 3 bases; J trimming: 5 bases; junction bases outside the gene matches: 8.

This chain joins TRBV9 and TRBJ1-6, with D perhaps matching TRBD1 (6 bases). This CDR3 is built from 16 residues. Germline assignment: CDR1 SGDLS and CDR2 YYNGEE. Trimming left V 3 bases short and J 7 bases short, with 17 bases between. The CDR3 sequence: CASSASTGQKNSPLHF. CDR3 nucleotides: TGTGCCAGCAGCGCATCGACCGGACAGAAAAATTCACCCCTCCACTTT.

This clonotype was detected only a few times. V usage is TRBV20-1 and J usage is TRBJ1-5; the match to TRBD1 covers 9 bases. The CDR3 contains 15 residues. The trim removed 2 bases at V and 6 bases at J, leaving 8 bases unmatched. The germline CDR1 and CDR2 sequences are DFQATT and SNEGSKA (reference sequence). CDR3 DNA sequence: TGCAGTGCTAGAACAGGGGGCGATGAGGTTCAGCCCCAGCATTTT. Amino acids: CSARTGGDEVQPQHF.

By its share, this clonotype is medium-sized. This chain joins TRBV7-2 and TRBJ1-1; D may be TRBD1 (5 bases). Between the trimmed V and J ends, which lost 1 base and 7 bases, there was a span of 13 bases. Germline V gene lookup returns CDR1 SGHTA and CDR2 FQGNSA. This CDR3 spans 14 amino acids. In nucleotides, the CDR3 is TGTGCCAGCAGCTTAGAGAATTTCAGGGTTGAAGCTTTCTTT. Translating gives CASSLENFRVEAFF.

There are a few counts of this clonotype. This rearrangement joins TRBV27 to TRBJ1-4, with TRBD1 matching over 9 bases. Germline CDR1 and CDR2: MNHEY and SMNVEV (reference sequence). V shed 6 bases and J 12 bases; nucleotides not matched to a gene: 14. The CDR3 has 15 residues. The CDR3 loop reads CASRPTGTGTGQLFF. The CDR3 DNA sequence: TGTGCCAGCAGACCAACCGGGACAGGGACCGGTCAACTGTTTTTT.

This clonotype was seen only a few times. V usage is TRBV6-9 and J usage is TRBJ2-2, with D perhaps given as TRBD1 or TRBD2 (5 bases each). The V end lost 5 bases, the J end lost 3 bases, and 19 bases lay between the germline ends. The CDR3 is 17 amino acids. CDR1 is MNHGY and CDR2 is SVAAGI in the germline V gene. CDR3 region: CASSPEAGTADTGELFF. CDR3 sequence (DNA): TGTGCCAGCAGTCCTGAAGCCGGGACCGCAGACACCGGGGAGCTGTTTTTT.

In regard to this clonotype: A much larger clone differs by one base, so this may be a read error. The chain links TRBV30 to TRBJ2-3; 7 bases are shared with TRBD1. The length of the CDR3 is 14 residues. CDR1 is GTSNPN, CDR2 SVGIG, per germline (reference sequence). V trimming: 7 bases; J trimming: 2 bases; junction bases outside the gene matches: 9. The CDR3 sequence is CALRKGADTDTQYF. The CDR3 coding sequence is TGTGCCTTACGGAAGGGGGCTGACACAGATACGCAGTATTTT.

CDR3: CSASGGSSGSWDEQFF. The CDR3 DNA reads as TGCAGTGCTAGTGGCGGGAGTAGCGGGAGCTGGGATGAGCAGTTCTTC. This chain connects TRBV20-1 to TRBJ2-1; TRBD2 aligns across 9 bases. Germline lookup yields CDR1 DFQATT and CDR2 SNEGSKA (reference sequence). CDR3 size: 16 residues. Losses at the gene ends were 3 bases for V and 8 bases for J; bases not matched to a gene: 14.

This clonotype counts as medium-sized (0.01 to 0.1%). The genes are TRBV27 and TRBJ2-7, with D possibly TRBD1 on 6 matching bases. Germline-derived CDR1 and CDR2 are MNHEY and SMNVEV (reference sequence). V lost 6 bases and J lost 5, with 17 bases in between. The CDR3 has 14 residues. CDR3 sequence reads: CASSQQGPRDEQYF. DNA of the CDR3: TGTGCCAGCAGCCAACAGGGTCCTAGGGACGAGCAGTACTTC.

Details on this clonotype: A read error may explain this, as a much larger clone is one base away. The chain uses TRBV30 and TRBJ1-2; possibly TRBD1 for D (6 bases). The CDR3 contains 13 residues. Germline CDR1 GTSNPN, CDR2 SVGIG (reference sequence). The CDR3 DNA reads TGTTCCTGGACCCTACAGGGCCTCTATGGCTACACCTTC. Protein: CSWTLQGLYGYTF. Complete variable domain (other parts from reference TRBV30 and TRBJ1-2): SQTIHQWPATLVQPVGSPLSLECTVEGTSNPNLYWYRQAAGRGLQLLFYSVGIGQISSEVPQNLSASRPQDRQFILSSKKLLLSDSGFYLCSWTLQGLYGYTFGSGTRLTVV.

This clonotype rates as medium-sized. This chain joins TRBV27 and TRBJ1-5; D may be TRBD1 (6 bases). V was shortened by 7 bases and J by 0 bases, with 13 bases between the two germline ends. This CDR3 is built from 15 residues. CDR1 is MNHEY and CDR2 is SMNVEV in the germline V gene (reference sequence). The CDR3 DNA is TGTGCCAGCACTATGGACAGTAATAGCAATCAGCCCCAGCATTTT. Translation gives CASTMDSNSNQPQHF.

In regard to this clonotype: With a much larger clone just one base away, this may be a read error. This rearrangement joins TRBV5-1 to TRBJ2-7; 10 bases line up with TRBD2. Germline CDR1 is SGHRS and CDR2 is YFSETQ. The CDR3 extends over 15 amino acids. CDR3 amino acids: CSSSLGLAGDYEQYF. The CDR3 DNA reads as TGCTCCAGCAGCTTGGGGCTAGCGGGAGACTACGAGCAGTACTTC.

This clonotype ranks as medium-sized (0.01 to 0.1%). The chain joins TRBV11-2 to TRBJ1-5, with 8 bases identical to TRBD1. The CDR3 covers 13 residues. Germline lookup yields CDR1 SGHAT and CDR2 FQNNGV. The J segment lost 7 bases and the V segment lost 5 bases, leaving 4 bases of the junction unmatched. Here the CDR3 DNA reads TGTGCCAGCAGCCAGGGGGCATTGCAGCCCCAGCATTTT. This sequence encodes CASSQGALQPQHF.

Remarks on this clonotype: Possible read error: a much larger clone is one base away. This chain uses TRBV20-1 with TRBJ2-7, with a tentative D call TRBD1 (5 bases). V lost 0 bases and J lost 4, with 10 bases in between. This CDR3 contains 13 residues. Germline loops: CDR1 DFQATT, CDR2 SNEGSKA (reference sequence). The CDR3 coding sequence is TGCAGTGCTAGAGAAACGACAGTTTACGAGCAGTACTTC. The encoded protein is CSARETTVYEQYF.

By its share, this clonotype is medium-sized (0.01 to 0.1%). V is TRBV10-1 and J is TRBJ2-2; TRBD2 matches 11 bases. The germline V gene has CDR1 WNHNN and CDR2 SYGVQD (reference sequence). J lost 4 bases, V lost 10 bases, and 14 bases had no gene match. The CDR3 runs 17 residues. The CDR3 nucleotides are TGCGCCATCAAACTAGCGGGAGATGTCGCGATCACCGGGGAGCTGTTTTTT. Residues: CAIKLAGDVAITGELFF.

The CDR3 spells CASSRGQGRVDTQYF. The CDR3 region has the DNA TGTGCCAGCAGCCGTGGACAGGGGAGGGTAGATACGCAGTATTTT. The rearrangement uses TRBV27 and TRBJ2-3; TRBD1 matches 9 bases. Germline CDR1 reads MNHEY; CDR2 reads SMNVEV (reference sequence). The ends lost 6 bases at V and 5 bases at J; junction bases unmatched: 9. There are 15 residues in the CDR3.